This T cell receptor beta chain was captured in a study of CD8 T cells in ankylosing spondylitis. Whole-study findings and limits: Within matched ankylosing spondylitis synovial fluid, disease-linked clones were reportedly significantly enriched. Prior literature has documented some motif variants in synovial fluid and blood from reactive arthritis. Seemingly distinctive of ankylosing spondylitis blood was a TCR beta motif formed by eight highly homologous variants.

Per germline, CDR1 SQVTM and CDR2 ANQGSEA. Trimming removed 3 bases at V and 2 bases at J, with 15 bases between. CDR3 length: 15 residues. TCR beta libraries were made by quantitative 5'-RACE with molecular barcodes. TCRdb redid the calling of the 5' RACE reads with MiXCR, one entry per CDR3 protein. Of some 140,000 distinct CDR3 sequences listed, 15% to 20% are singletons. About this clonotype: Its antigen is as yet unknown.

The TCR sequence derives from a male donor with ankylosing spondylitis. The specimen sequenced was blood, either unsorted or a sorted T cell fraction (not recorded which). This rearrangement joins TRBV29-1 to TRBJ2-3; D is possibly TRBD2 (5 bases). The CDR3 nucleotides read TGCAGCGTTGACAGAGTGGAGGACCACACAGATACGCAGTATTTT. This encodes CSVDRVEDHTDTQYF.